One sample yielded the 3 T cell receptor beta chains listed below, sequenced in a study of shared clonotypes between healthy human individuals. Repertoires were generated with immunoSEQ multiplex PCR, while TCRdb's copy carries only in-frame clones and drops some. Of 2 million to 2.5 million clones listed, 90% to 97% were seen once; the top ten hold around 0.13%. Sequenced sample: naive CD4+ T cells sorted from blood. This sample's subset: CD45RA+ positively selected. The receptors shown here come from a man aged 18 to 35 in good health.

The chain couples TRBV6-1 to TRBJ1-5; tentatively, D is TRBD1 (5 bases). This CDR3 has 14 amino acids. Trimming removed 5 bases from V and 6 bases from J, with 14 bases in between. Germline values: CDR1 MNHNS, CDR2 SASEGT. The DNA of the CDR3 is TGTGCCAGCAGTCGGGGGATGGATAGTCAGCCCCAGCATTTT. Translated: CASSRGMDSQPQHF.

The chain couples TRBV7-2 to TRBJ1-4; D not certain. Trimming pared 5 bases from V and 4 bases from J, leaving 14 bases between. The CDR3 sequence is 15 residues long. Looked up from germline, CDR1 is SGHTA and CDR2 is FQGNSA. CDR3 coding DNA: TGTGCCAGCAGCCCACAAACGGGCCATAATGAAAAACTGTTTTTT. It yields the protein CASSPQTGHNEKLFF. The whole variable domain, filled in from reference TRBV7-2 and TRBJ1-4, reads GAGVSQSPSNKVTEKGKDVELRCDPISGHTALYWYRQSLGQGLEFLIYFQGNSAPDKSGLPSDRFSAERTGGSVSTLTIQRTQQEDSAVYLCASSPQTGHNEKLFFGSGTQLSVL.

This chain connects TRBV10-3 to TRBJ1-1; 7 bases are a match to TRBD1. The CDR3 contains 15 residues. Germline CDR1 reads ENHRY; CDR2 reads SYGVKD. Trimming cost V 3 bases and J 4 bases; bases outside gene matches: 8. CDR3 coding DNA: TGTGCCATCAGTGACGGAGGGGGCGGCTTCACTGAAGCTTTCTTT. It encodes CAISDGGGGFTEAFF.